The following is a T cell receptor beta chain sequence with its context. This clone turned up a few times. The antigen it recognizes is unknown. Base qualities are not at hand, and no much larger clone is one base apart. This sample also contains other DNA sequences that code for the same CDR3. Trimming removed 4 bases from V and 5 bases from J; the gene matches leave 3 bases unexplained. The CDR3 sequence holds 13 residues, the cysteine and phenylalanine included. Only CDR3 DNA remains: 39 bases, in frame from the first base. Via the germline V gene (reference sequence), CDR1 is SGHNT and CDR2 YYREEE. The data originate from a study of beta chain features in type 1 diabetes (dated by TCRdb to between 2017 and 2018). For context, the study as a whole: Patients and healthy donors did not differ in mean age, gender distribution, total cell number or subset yield. In the study, TCRB repertoires of sorted circulating CD4+ T cell subsets from recently diagnosed type 1 diabetes patients were compared with those of matched healthy donors. Whereas all 28 donors provided naive and central memory subsets, regulatory and stem cell-like memory subsets were isolated from just 8 patients and about 8 healthy donors. A total of roughly 99,000,000 sorted cells were examined across all samples, and the number of cells per subset was strongly correlated with RNA yield.

A single peripheral blood draw of about 116 mL on average was collected from each donor into heparinised tubes. Naive, central memory, regulatory and stem cell-like memory CD4+ T cells were sorted on a BD FACSAria II using a panel including CD45RO, CCR7, CD25, CD127, CD95 and CD27. Purity was above 95% for every sorted population. PBMCs were separated immediately by Lymphoprep density gradient centrifugation and were stained directly, without being cultured. Samples were stained and sorted in pairs, with one healthy donor and one patient per experiment, so that batch effects were minimized. General findings and caveats noted by the study authors: Because the HLA sub-analyses included only small numbers of individuals, any influence of HLA type on TCRB rearrangement was left unresolved. Type 1 diabetes patients showed a moderate but significant shortening of TCRB CDR3 length in all four CD4+ subsets. Naive, central memory and regulatory TCRB repertoires appeared more similar among patients than among healthy donors. Because cDNA was sequenced instead of genomic DNA, activated cells with high expression could be over-represented, although the groups did not differ in activation or CD3 levels. Fewer insertions and more nucleotide deletions at VDJ recombination sites were observed in patients with type 1 diabetes, implying thymic rearrangement abnormalities. PCR may preferentially amplify shorter templates, but because patient and control samples were amplified and corrected together, any resulting skew would affect both groups equally.

The entire amount of isolated RNA was reverse transcribed using the High Capacity cDNA Reverse Transcription Kit, so the sequenced TCRB transcripts were expressed ones. Deep immunoSEQ sequencing was performed on naive, central memory and regulatory T cell samples, with an average of around 3.4 million total reads per sample. After sorted cells were lysed in RLT buffer, RNA was extracted with DNase-treated RNeasy Micro or Mini kits, with the choice depending on cell number. To prevent cross-contamination, every cell subset was processed on its own, while patient and healthy donor samples were processed together. The immunoSEQ multiplex PCR was used to amplify TCRB sequences from cDNA, yielding 87-bp fragments that span the CDR3 region. Sequencing of the amplicons was performed on the Illumina HiSeq platform. Turning to the authors' computational methods: PCR bias was corrected computationally using synthetic template baselines, and reads within Hamming distance 2 were collapsed, with unmergeable singletons discarded. By aligning reads against IMGT, V, D and J genes, CDR3 length, and insertions or deletions at six rearrangement sites were assigned. Within each subset, clonotype counts were normalized to sorted cell number, and only after that were true diversity and Gini coefficients computed with the tcR R package. The overlap coefficient, calculated on TCRB nucleotide sequences, was used to quantify repertoire sharing. TCRdb took over this immuneACCESS table, retaining in-frame rearrangements with V and J assigned. Such tables are incomplete; in checked studies, under half of the missing clones stem from an unresolved V gene, and the remainder is unexplained. V and J calls and clone size follow that table, whereas D and trimming were derived from the DNA. This sample holds about 140,000 clones; 9.7% were observed only once. The ten top clones hold about 0.6% of the sample.

The chain links TRBV5-4 with TRBJ2-1; a stretch of 7 junction bases matches TRBD1. The clonotype originates from a woman in her 40s in good health. Sequencing was carried out using central memory CD4+ T cells from blood. This receptor has the CDR3 CASSPQGNNEQFF. The DNA is TGTGCCAGCAGCCCACAGGGGAACAATGAGCAGTTCTTC.